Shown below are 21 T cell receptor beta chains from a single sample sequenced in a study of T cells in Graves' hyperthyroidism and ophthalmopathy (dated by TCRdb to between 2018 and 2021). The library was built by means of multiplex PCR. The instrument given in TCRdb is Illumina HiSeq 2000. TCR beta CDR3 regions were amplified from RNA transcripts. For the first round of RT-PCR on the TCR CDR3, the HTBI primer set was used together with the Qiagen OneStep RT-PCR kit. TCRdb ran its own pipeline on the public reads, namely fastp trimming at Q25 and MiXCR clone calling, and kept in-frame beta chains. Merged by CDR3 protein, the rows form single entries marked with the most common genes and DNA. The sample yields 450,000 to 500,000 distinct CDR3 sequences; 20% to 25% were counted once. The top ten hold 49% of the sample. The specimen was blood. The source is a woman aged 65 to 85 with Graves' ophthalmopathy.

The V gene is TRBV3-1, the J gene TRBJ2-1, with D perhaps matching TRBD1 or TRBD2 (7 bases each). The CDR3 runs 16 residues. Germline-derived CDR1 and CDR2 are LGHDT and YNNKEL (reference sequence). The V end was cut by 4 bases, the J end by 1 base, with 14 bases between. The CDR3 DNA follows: TGTGCCAGCAGCCCAGGGGGAGGGAGGTCCTACAATGAGCAGTTCTTC. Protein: CASSPGGGRSYNEQFF.

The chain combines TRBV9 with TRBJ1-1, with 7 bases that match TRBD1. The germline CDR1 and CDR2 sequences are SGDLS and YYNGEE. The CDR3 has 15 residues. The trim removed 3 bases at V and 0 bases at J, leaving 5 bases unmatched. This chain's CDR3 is CASSEGQYMNTEAFF. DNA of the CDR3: TGTGCCAGCAGCGAGGGACAGTACATGAACACTGAAGCTTTCTTT.

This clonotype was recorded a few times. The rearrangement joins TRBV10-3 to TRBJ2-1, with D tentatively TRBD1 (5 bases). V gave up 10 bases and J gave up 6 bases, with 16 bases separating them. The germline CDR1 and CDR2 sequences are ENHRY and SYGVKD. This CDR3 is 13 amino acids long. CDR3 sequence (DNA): TGTGCCACCCTTGGACATAACGCCAATGAGCAGTTCTTC. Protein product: CATLGHNANEQFF.

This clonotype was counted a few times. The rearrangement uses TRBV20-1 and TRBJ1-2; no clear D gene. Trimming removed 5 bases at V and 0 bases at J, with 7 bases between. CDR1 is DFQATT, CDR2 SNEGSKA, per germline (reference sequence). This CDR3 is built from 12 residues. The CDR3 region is CSALIANYGYTF. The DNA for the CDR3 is TGCAGTGCTCTCATCGCTAACTATGGCTACACCTTC.

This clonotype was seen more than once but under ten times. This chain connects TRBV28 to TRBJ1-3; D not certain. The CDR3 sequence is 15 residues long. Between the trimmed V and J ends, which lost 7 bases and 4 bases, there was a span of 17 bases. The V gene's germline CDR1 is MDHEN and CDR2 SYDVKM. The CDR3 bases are TGTGCCAGCACCTCCGCAGATCCCTCCGGAAACACCATATATTTT. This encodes CASTSADPSGNTIYF. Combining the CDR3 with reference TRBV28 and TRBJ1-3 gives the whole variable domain DVKVTQSSRYLVKRTGEKVFLECVQDMDHENMFWYRQDPGLGLRLIYFSYDVKMKEKGDIPEGYSVSREKKERFSLILESASTNQTSMYLCASTSADPSGNTIYFGEGSWLTVV.

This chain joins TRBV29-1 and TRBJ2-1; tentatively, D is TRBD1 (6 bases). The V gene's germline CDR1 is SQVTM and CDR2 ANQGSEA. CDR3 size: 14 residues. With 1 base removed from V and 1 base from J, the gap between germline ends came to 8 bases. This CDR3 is CSVEGTGSYNEQFF. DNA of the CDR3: TGCAGCGTTGAAGGAACAGGGTCCTACAATGAGCAGTTCTTC.

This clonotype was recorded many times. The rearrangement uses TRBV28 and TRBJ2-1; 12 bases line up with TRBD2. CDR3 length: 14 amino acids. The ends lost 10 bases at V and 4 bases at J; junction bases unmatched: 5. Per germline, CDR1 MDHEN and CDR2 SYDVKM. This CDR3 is CAIGLAGIYNEQFF. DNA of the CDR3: TGTGCCATCGGACTAGCGGGAATTTACAATGAGCAGTTCTTC. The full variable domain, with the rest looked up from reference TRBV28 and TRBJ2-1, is DVKVTQSSRYLVKRTGEKVFLECVQDMDHENMFWYRQDPGLGLRLIYFSYDVKMKEKGDIPEGYSVSREKKERFSLILESASTNQTSMYLCAIGLAGIYNEQFFGPGTRLTVL.

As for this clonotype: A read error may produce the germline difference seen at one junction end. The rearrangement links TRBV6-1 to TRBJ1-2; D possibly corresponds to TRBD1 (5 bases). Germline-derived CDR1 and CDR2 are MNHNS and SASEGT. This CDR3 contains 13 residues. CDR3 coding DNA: TGTGCCAGCAGACAGGAGCCTAACTATGGCTGCACCTTC. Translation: CASRQEPNYGCTF.

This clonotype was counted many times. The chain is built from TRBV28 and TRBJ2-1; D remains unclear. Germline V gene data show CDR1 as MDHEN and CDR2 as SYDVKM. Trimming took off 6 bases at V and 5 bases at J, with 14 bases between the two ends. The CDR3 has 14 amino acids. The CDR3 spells CASRARRTNNEQFF. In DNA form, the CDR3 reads TGTGCCAGCAGGGCTAGAAGGACCAACAATGAGCAGTTCTTC.

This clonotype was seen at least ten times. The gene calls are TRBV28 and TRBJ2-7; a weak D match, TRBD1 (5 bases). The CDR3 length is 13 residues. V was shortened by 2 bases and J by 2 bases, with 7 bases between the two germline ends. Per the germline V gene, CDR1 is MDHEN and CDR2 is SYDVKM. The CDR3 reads CASSLLGPYEQYF. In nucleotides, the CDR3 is TGTGCCAGCAGTTTACTGGGGCCCTACGAGCAGTACTTC. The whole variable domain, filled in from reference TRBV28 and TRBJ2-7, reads DVKVTQSSRYLVKRTGEKVFLECVQDMDHENMFWYRQDPGLGLRLIYFSYDVKMKEKGDIPEGYSVSREKKERFSLILESASTNQTSMYLCASSLLGPYEQYFGPGTRLTVT.

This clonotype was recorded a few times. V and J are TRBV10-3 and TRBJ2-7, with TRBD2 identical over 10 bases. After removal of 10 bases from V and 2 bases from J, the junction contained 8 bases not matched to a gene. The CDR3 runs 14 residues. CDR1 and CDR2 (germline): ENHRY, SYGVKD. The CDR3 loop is CATKFSGRPYEQYF. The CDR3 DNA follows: TGTGCCACCAAGTTTAGCGGGAGGCCCTACGAGCAGTACTTC.

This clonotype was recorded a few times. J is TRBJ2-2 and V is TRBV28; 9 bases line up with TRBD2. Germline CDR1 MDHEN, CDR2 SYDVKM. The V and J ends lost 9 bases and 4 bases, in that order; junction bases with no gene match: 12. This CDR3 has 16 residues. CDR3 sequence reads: CASTSGGRAVTGELFF. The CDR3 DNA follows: TGTGCCAGTACCAGCGGGGGGAGGGCCGTCACCGGGGAGCTGTTTTTT.

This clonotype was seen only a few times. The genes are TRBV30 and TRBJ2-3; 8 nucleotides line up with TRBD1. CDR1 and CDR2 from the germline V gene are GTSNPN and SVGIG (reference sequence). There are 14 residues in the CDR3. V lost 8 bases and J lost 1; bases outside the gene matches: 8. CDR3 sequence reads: CARNRGMGTDTQYF. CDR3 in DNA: TGTGCCCGCAACAGGGGGATGGGCACAGATACGCAGTATTTT.

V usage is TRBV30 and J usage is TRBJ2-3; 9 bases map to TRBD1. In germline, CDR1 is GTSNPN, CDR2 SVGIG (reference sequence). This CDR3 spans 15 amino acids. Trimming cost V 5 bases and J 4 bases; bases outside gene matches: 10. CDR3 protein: CAWFNRGRGADTQYF. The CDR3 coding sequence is TGTGCCTGGTTTAACAGGGGGCGCGGAGCAGATACGCAGTATTTT.

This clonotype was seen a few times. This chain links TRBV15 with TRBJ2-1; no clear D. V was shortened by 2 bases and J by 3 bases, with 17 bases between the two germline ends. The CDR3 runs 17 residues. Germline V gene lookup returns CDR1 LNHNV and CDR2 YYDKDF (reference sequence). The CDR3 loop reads CATSRPKATVSYNEQFF. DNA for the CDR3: TGTGCCACCAGCAGACCGAAGGCAACAGTAAGCTACAATGAGCAGTTCTTC.

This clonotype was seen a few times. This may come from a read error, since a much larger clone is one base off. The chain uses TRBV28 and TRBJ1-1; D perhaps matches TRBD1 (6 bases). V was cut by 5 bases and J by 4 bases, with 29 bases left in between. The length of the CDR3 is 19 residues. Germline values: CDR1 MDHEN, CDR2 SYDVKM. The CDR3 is CASSPLMGGGGLIRTEAFF. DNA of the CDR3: TGTGCCAGCAGTCCTCTTATGGGCGGGGGGGGCCTGATACGCACTGAAGCTTTCTTT.

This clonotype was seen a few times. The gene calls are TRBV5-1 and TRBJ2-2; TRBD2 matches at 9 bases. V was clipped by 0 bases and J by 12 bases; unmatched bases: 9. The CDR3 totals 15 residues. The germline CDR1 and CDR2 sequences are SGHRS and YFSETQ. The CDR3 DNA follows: TGCGCCAGCAGCTTGGTCGTAGCGGGAGATTTTCAGCTGTTTTTT. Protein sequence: CASSLVVAGDFQLFF.

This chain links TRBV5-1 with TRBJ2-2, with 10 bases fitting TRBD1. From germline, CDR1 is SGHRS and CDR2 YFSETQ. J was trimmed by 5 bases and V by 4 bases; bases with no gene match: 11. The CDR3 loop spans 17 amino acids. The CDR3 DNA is TGCGCCAGCAGCAGGGGCCCGGGACAGGGGAAGACCGGGGAGCTGTTTTTT. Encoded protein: CASSRGPGQGKTGELFF.

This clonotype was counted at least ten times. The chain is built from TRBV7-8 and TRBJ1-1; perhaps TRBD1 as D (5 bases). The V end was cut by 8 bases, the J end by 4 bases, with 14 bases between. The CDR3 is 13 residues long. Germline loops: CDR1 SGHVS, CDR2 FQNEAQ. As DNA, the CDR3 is TGTGCCAGCTCCCCAGGGATAGGCACTGAAGCTTTCTTT. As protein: CASSPGIGTEAFF. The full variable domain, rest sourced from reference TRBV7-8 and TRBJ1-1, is GAGVSQSPRYKVAKRGQDVALRCDPISGHVSLFWYQQALGQGPEFLTYFQNEAQLDKSGLPSDRFFAERPEGSVSTLKIQRTQQEDSAVYLCASSPGIGTEAFFGQGTRLTVV.

CDR3 coding DNA: TGTGCCATCAGTGAAAGTCCGGGACAGGGGGGCGGCTACACCTTC. This sequence encodes CAISESPGQGGGYTF. The chain joins TRBV10-3 to TRBJ1-2; 11 bases agree with TRBD1. V trimming: 3 bases; J trimming: 8 bases; junction bases outside the gene matches: 8. The CDR3 has 15 residues. Germline loops: CDR1 ENHRY, CDR2 SYGVKD.

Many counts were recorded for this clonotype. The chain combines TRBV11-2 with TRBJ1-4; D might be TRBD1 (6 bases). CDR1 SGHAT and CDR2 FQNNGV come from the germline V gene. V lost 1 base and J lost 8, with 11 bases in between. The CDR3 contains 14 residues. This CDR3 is CASSLAGVGEKLFF. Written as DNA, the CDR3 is TGTGCCAGCAGCTTAGCAGGGGTGGGAGAAAAACTGTTTTTT.